The 28 T cell receptor beta chains given below trace back to one sample, sequenced in a study of blood T cell repertoires in COVID-19. The table came from immunoSEQ multiplex PCR; TCRdb's copy has only in-frame clones and leaves some out. The sample lists tens of thousands of clones, approximately 84% occurring once. The sequencing input was peripheral blood. The origin of the receptors is a man aged 45 to 65 with active COVID-19.

This chain links TRBV7-8 with TRBJ2-3; 7 nucleotides align to TRBD2. V shed 5 bases, J shed 0 bases, and the junction held 11 bases outside the gene matches. There are 17 residues in the CDR3. Germline values: CDR1 SGHVS, CDR2 FQNEAQ. CDR3 region: CASSRSYGGGSTDTQYF. CDR3 DNA sequence: TGTGCCAGCAGCCGCTCGTACGGCGGGGGAAGCACAGATACGCAGTATTTT.

The chain is built from TRBV28 and TRBJ2-3, with TRBD2 matching over 7 bases. CDR1 is MDHEN and CDR2 is SYDVKM in the germline V gene. The CDR3 extends over 15 amino acids. Trimming removed 5 bases from V and 1 base from J; junction bases left unmatched: 6. Written as DNA, the CDR3 is TGTGCCAGCAGTCGGGGGGACCTCCGCACAGATACGCAGTATTTT. Translating it yields CASSRGDLRTDTQYF.

This clone has a single count. The chain is built from TRBV6-6 and TRBJ2-2; D is perhaps TRBD2 (6 bases). The length of the CDR3 is 15 residues. V lost 10 bases, J lost 4 bases, and 19 bases lay in between. Germline-derived CDR1 and CDR2 are MNHNY and SVGAGI (reference sequence). CDR3 sequence reads: CATKWAWGVTGELFF. CDR3 nucleotide sequence: TGTGCCACCAAATGGGCCTGGGGGGTCACCGGGGAGCTGTTTTTT.

This clone was seen a single time. Other DNA sequences in the same sample also yield this CDR3. The chain uses TRBV6-5 and TRBJ2-3; possibly TRBD1 for D (5 bases). V dropped 6 bases and J dropped 6 bases, with 10 bases sitting between them. The germline V gene has CDR1 MNHEY and CDR2 SVGAGI. The CDR3 has 12 amino acids. The DNA of the CDR3 is TGTGCCAGCAGCCAGGGTGGTGATACGCAGTATTTT. Protein sequence: CASSQGGDTQYF.

The V and J genes are TRBV6-2 or TRBV6-3 and TRBJ2-7, with D hard to call. The CDR3 totals 13 residues. The germline V gene has CDR1 MNHEY and CDR2 SVGEGT. Trimming shortened V by 0 bases and J by 1 base, and 4 bases separated the two germline ends. CDR3: CASSYSRSYEQYF. DNA for the CDR3: TGTGCCAGCAGTTACTCGAGGTCCTACGAGCAGTACTTC.

The CDR3 spells CASSTGQGATNEKLFF. The CDR3 DNA follows: TGTGCCAGCAGCACGGGACAGGGGGCAACTAATGAAAAACTGTTTTTT. V usage is TRBV9 and J usage is TRBJ1-4, with 11 bases that match TRBD1. This CDR3 contains 16 residues. Germline-derived CDR1 and CDR2 are SGDLS and YYNGEE. Germline trimming cut 4 bases from V and 0 bases from J; bases unmatched to any gene: 2.

The J gene is TRBJ1-2, the V gene TRBV2; no reliable D call. Trimming removed 2 bases from V and 3 bases from J, with 16 bases in between. Germline V gene data show CDR1 as SNHLY and CDR2 as FYNNEI. The CDR3 is 16 amino acids. CDR3 region: CASSEWAVTGYYGYTF. CDR3 coding DNA: TGTGCCAGCAGTGAATGGGCAGTAACTGGGTACTATGGCTACACCTTC.

CDR3 DNA sequence: TGTGCCAGCTCTTGGACAGGGGGCGTTAATCAGCCCCAGCATTTT. Translated, it gives CASSWTGGVNQPQHF. The chain employs TRBV27 and TRBJ1-5; 11 bases are a match to TRBD1. V shed 8 bases and J 4 bases; nucleotides not matched to a gene: 7. CDR1 and CDR2 from the germline V gene are MNHEY and SMNVEV (reference sequence). The CDR3 runs 15 residues.

This clone came up a few times. J is TRBJ2-5 and V is TRBV7-2, with 7 bases that match TRBD1. Germline V gene lookup returns CDR1 SGHTA and CDR2 FQGNSA. The CDR3 has 13 residues. V trimming: 5 bases; J trimming: 2 bases; junction bases outside the gene matches: 2. The CDR3 DNA follows: TGTGCCAGCAGCCGGGACAGACAAGAGACCCAGTACTTC. This translates into CASSRDRQETQYF. The variable domain in full, completed from reference TRBV7-2 and TRBJ2-5, reads GAGVSQSPSNKVTEKGKDVELRCDPISGHTALYWYRQSLGQGLEFLIYFQGNSAPDKSGLPSDRFSAERTGGSVSTLTIQRTQQEDSAVYLCASSRDRQETQYFGPGTRLLVL.

V and J are TRBV7-2 and TRBJ2-1, with D tentatively TRBD2 (6 bases). CDR3 size: 14 residues. V was clipped by 1 base and J by 9 bases, with 13 bases between them. Germline CDR1 is SGHTA and CDR2 is FQGNSA. The CDR3 loop is CASSLVSLGGEQFF. The CDR3 DNA is TGTGCCAGCAGCTTAGTTTCTTTGGGGGGTGAGCAGTTCTTC.

This clone was recorded a few times. The chain combines TRBV4-3 with TRBJ1-3, with D uncertain. V was pared by 0 bases and J by 0 bases, with 9 bases between. The CDR3 spans 16 residues. CDR1 and CDR2 (germline): LGHNA, YSLEER. The DNA of the CDR3 is TGCGCCAGCAGCCAAGATCGGGTCGGCTCTGGAAACACCATATATTTT. This gives the protein CASSQDRVGSGNTIYF.

This chain uses TRBV19 with TRBJ1-5; D might be TRBD1 (6 bases). This CDR3 spans 15 amino acids. Deletions cut 5 bases from V and 7 bases from J, with 18 bases between. CDR1 is LNHDA, CDR2 SQIVND, per germline (reference sequence). The CDR3 DNA sequence: TGTGCCAGTAGTTTGACAGGCCTTGGTGGGCAGCCCCAGCATTTT. It encodes CASSLTGLGGQPQHF.

V and J are TRBV9 and TRBJ2-1; no definite D call. Germline CDR1 is SGDLS and CDR2 is YYNGEE. The ends were cut back, 0 bases at V and 7 bases at J, with 11 bases in the middle. This CDR3 has 14 residues. As DNA, the CDR3 is TGTGCCAGCAGCGTAGCTACCCGGGTAAATGAGCAGTTCTTC. Protein product: CASSVATRVNEQFF.

V usage is TRBV10-3 and J usage is TRBJ2-7, with D unclear. CDR1 and CDR2 (germline): ENHRY, SYGVKD. V lost 4 bases, J lost 0 bases, and 10 bases lay in between. The CDR3 consists of 14 residues. This CDR3 is CAISGAPSSYEQYF. CDR3 nucleotide sequence: TGTGCCATCAGTGGAGCCCCCTCCTCCTACGAGCAGTACTTC.

This CDR3 is CASSLLSGGRETQYF. In DNA form, the CDR3 reads TGTGCCAGCAGCTTGCTCAGCGGGGGCCGGGAGACCCAGTACTTC. The chain uses TRBV5-4 and TRBJ2-5, with 8 bases aligning to TRBD2. Trimming at V came to 1 base and at J to 5 bases, leaving 7 bases not matched to a gene. Germline CDR1 is SGHNT and CDR2 is YYREEE (reference sequence). CDR3 length: 15 residues.

J is TRBJ2-7 and V is TRBV24-1, with TRBD2 as a possible D gene (6 bases). Germline CDR1 and CDR2: KGHDR and SFDVKD. The CDR3 has 15 amino acids. With 4 bases removed from V and 5 bases from J, the gap between germline ends came to 17 bases. Written as DNA, the CDR3 is TGTGCCACCAGTGACACCGTCCCGGGACTCAACGAGCAGTACTTC. Amino acids: CATSDTVPGLNEQYF.

The chain's CDR3 is CASSNNGQEYYGYTF. CDR3 in DNA: TGTGCCAGCAGCAACAACGGACAGGAATACTATGGCTACACCTTC. The V gene is TRBV3-1 (or the pseudogene TRBV3-2), the J gene TRBJ1-2; 7 bases are shared with TRBD1. V shed 5 bases and J 3 bases; nucleotides not matched to a gene: 9. The CDR3 extends over 15 amino acids. Germline loops: CDR1 LGHDT, CDR2 YNNKEL (reference sequence).

The chain joins TRBV7-2 to TRBJ2-5; 7 bases line up with TRBD2. With V trimmed by 5 bases and J by 0 bases, 9 bases remained unmatched. Germline CDR1 SGHTA, CDR2 FQGNSA. The length of the CDR3 is 16 residues. The CDR3: CASSPRGEEYQETQYF. CDR3 nucleotides: TGTGCCAGCAGCCCCCGGGGGGAAGAGTACCAAGAGACCCAGTACTTC.

The V call is TRBV12-3 or TRBV12-4, the J call TRBJ1-1; D unclear. V lost 6 bases to trimming and J lost 5 bases, with 7 bases between them. This CDR3 comprises 11 residues. This CDR3 reads CASSPSTEAFF. For the CDR3, the DNA is TGTGCCAGCAGCCCGAGTACTGAAGCTTTCTTT.

As DNA, the CDR3 is TGTGCCAGTAGTATAAAAGGGGCGAGCTCCTACGAGCAGTACTTC. It encodes CASSIKGASSYEQYF. The V and J genes are TRBV19 and TRBJ2-7; D possibly corresponds to TRBD1 (5 bases). This CDR3 region has 15 residues. Trimming left V 2 bases short and J 0 bases short, with 11 bases between. Germline-derived CDR1 and CDR2 are LNHDA and SQIVND (reference sequence).

The rearrangement joins TRBV7-2 to TRBJ1-2; the D is unclear. The CDR3 is 15 amino acids. The V and J ends lost 1 base and 0 bases respectively, with 9 bases between them. Germline CDR1 SGHTA, CDR2 FQGNSA. CDR3 region: CASSLGTASNYGYTF. CDR3 nucleotide sequence: TGTGCCAGCAGCTTAGGGACTGCCTCTAACTATGGCTACACCTTC.

This clone was observed a single time. This chain joins TRBV24-1 and TRBJ2-5, with D possibly TRBD2 on 5 matching bases. Between the trimmed V and J ends, which lost 3 bases and 5 bases, there was a span of 18 bases. Germline V gives CDR1 KGHDR, CDR2 SFDVKD. The CDR3 has 16 amino acids. CDR3 sequence reads: CATSDPSPSGWETQYF. The CDR3 coding sequence is TGTGCCACCAGTGATCCCTCCCCAAGCGGTTGGGAGACCCAGTACTTC.

The chain links TRBV2 to TRBJ1-2; 7 bases match TRBD1. Germline lookup yields CDR1 SNHLY and CDR2 FYNNEI. Trimming at V came to 3 bases and at J to 7 bases, leaving 5 bases not matched to a gene. The CDR3 is 13 amino acids. CDR3 loop: CASSEIDRVGYTF. For the CDR3, the DNA is TGTGCCAGCAGTGAGATTGACAGGGTTGGCTACACCTTC. Full variable domain (remainder filled in from reference TRBV2 and TRBJ1-2): EPEVTQTPSHQVTQMGQEVILRCVPISNHLYFYWYRQILGQKVEFLVSFYNNEISEKSEIFDDQFSVERPDGSNFTLKIRSTKLEDSAMYFCASSEIDRVGYTFGSGTRLTVV.

The chain combines TRBV10-3 with TRBJ1-1; D not resolved. Trimming stripped 3 bases from V and 1 base from J, with 9 bases between. The CDR3 sequence is 14 residues long. Germline V gene data show CDR1 as ENHRY and CDR2 as SYGVKD. The CDR3 nucleotides are TGTGCCATCAGTGATTTCCGGGAGAACACTGAAGCTTTCTTT. As protein: CAISDFRENTEAFF.

The chain recombines TRBV7-2 with TRBJ2-3; a weak D match, TRBD2 (5 bases). Per the germline V gene, CDR1 is SGHTA and CDR2 is FQGNSA. V lost 5 bases and J 3 bases, leaving 15 bases between the germline ends. This CDR3 region has 15 residues. CDR3 in DNA: TGTGCCAGCAGCCGCAAGAGAGGGTTGACAGATACGCAGTATTTT. The encoded protein is CASSRKRGLTDTQYF.

V usage is TRBV6-6 and J usage is TRBJ1-1; weak D call: TRBD1 (6 bases). Germline values: CDR1 MNHNY, CDR2 SVGAGI (reference sequence). This CDR3 is 15 amino acids long. V dropped 5 bases and J dropped 7 bases, with 20 bases sitting between them. The CDR3 sequence: CASSVYAQGTDEAFF. CDR3 sequence (DNA): TGTGCCAGCAGTGTCTACGCGCAGGGGACGGATGAAGCTTTCTTT.

The gene calls are TRBV24-1 and TRBJ1-5; D call uncertain. V gave up 4 bases and J gave up 5 bases, with 5 bases separating them. From germline, CDR1 is KGHDR and CDR2 SFDVKD. This CDR3 is built from 12 residues. CDR3 sequence: CATSDPDQPQHF. CDR3 bases: TGTGCCACCAGTGACCCGGATCAGCCCCAGCATTTT.

The chain recombines TRBV19 with TRBJ1-6; no reliable D call. Trimming cost V 4 bases and J 6 bases, with 13 bases left between them. This CDR3 has 15 amino acids. The germline V gene has CDR1 LNHDA and CDR2 SQIVND (reference sequence). CDR3: CASSNLQNINSPLHF. The CDR3 DNA reads TGTGCCAGTAGTAACCTACAGAATATTAATTCACCCCTCCACTTT.